This T cell receptor beta chain derives from a study of CD8+ T cells in alopecia areata. The wider study: Treated patients took oral tofacitinib at 5 to 10 mg twice daily.

As concerns this clone: Its target is not known.

After isolation, RNA underwent reverse transcription to generate cDNA as the sequencing template. Sequenced by immunoSEQ multiplex PCR; TCRdb stores in-frame clones only, minus some. The sample yields under 130,000 clones, just over 85% seen once. Treatment: oral pan-JAK inhibitor, 5-10 mg twice daily. The study team obtained lesional scalp punch biopsies and peripheral blood from alopecia areata patients. General observations from the study: In scalp and blood during tofacitinib, many expanded lesional clones persisted.

This CDR3 is built from 15 residues. V trimming: 4 bases; J trimming: 9 bases; junction bases outside the gene matches: 8. Germline CDR1 WSHSY, CDR2 SAAADI. The sequences come from CD8+ T cells sorted from blood, collected at approximately week 31, from a patient treated with tofacitinib. This receptor was obtained from a human donor with alopecia areata. This sequence joins TRBV10-2 and TRBJ2-1, with TRBD2 identical over 11 bases. CDR3 in amino acids: CASSGVAGGRIEQFF. Here the CDR3 DNA reads TGCGCCAGCAGTGGGGTAGCGGGGGGGCGTATTGAGCAGTTCTTC.